The present entry profiles one TCR beta chain with its context. Trimming removed 5 bases from V and 4 bases from J; junction bases left unmatched: 2. The CDR3 spans 13 residues. This entry belongs to a study of blood T cell repertoires in COVID-19. Across the whole study: Researchers got acute and convalescent COVID-19 samples from the United States, Italy and Spain. Sources were T cells, B-cell-depleted T cells, or PBMCs; the material itself was cDNA or gDNA.

Some clones are missing from TCRdb's copy, which holds only in-frame ones; the method was immunoSEQ multiplex PCR. This sample has hundreds of thousands of clones, with 70% to 90% found just once. This rearrangement joins TRBV12-3 or TRBV12-4 to TRBJ1-1, with 9 bases identical to TRBD1. The source is a woman younger than 35 with acute or convalescent COVID-19. What was sequenced was peripheral blood. CDR3 protein: CASSLQGATEAFF. The DNA of the CDR3 is TGTGCCAGCAGTCTACAGGGGGCCACTGAAGCTTTCTTT.